These 7 T cell receptor beta chains came from one sample sequenced in a study of cytomegalovirus exposure and HLA in healthy donors. It was with 60 Vbeta and 13 Jbeta primers that the PCR ran. The data were produced by immunoSEQ multiplex PCR, yet TCRdb's version contains in-frame clones alone and is incomplete. The data show 97,000 or so clones, with roughly 9.4% seen just once and approximately 5.1% held by the top ten. Material: PBMCs. Receptors were obtained from a man in his forties or fifties in good health and CMV-seropositive.

This clone has only a few counts. The chain is built from TRBV18 and TRBJ1-3, with 8 bases lining up with TRBD1. Germline V gene data show CDR1 as KGHSH and CDR2 as LQKENI. The trim removed 6 bases at V and 2 bases at J, leaving 6 bases unmatched. The CDR3 runs to 15 residues. In nucleotides, the CDR3 is TGTGCCAGCTCCCCGGACAGGGCGGCTGGAAACACCATATATTTT. Protein product: CASSPDRAAGNTIYF.

This clone was observed a handful of times. This rearrangement joins TRBV5-1 to TRBJ2-2; 12 nucleotides line up with TRBD2. The CDR3 sequence is 16 residues long. Per germline, CDR1 SGHRS and CDR2 YFSETQ. The J segment lost 4 bases and the V segment lost 4 bases, leaving 5 bases of the junction unmatched. In DNA, the CDR3 is TGCGCCAGCAGCCCTAGGACTAGCGGGATCACCGGGGAGCTGTTTTTT. It yields the protein CASSPRTSGITGELFF. Complete variable domain (other parts from reference TRBV5-1 and TRBJ2-2): KAGVTQTPRYLIKTRGQQVTLSCSPISGHRSVSWYQQTPGQGLQFLFEYFSETQRNKGNFPGRFSGRQFSNSRSEMNVSTLELGDSALYLCASSPRTSGITGELFFGEGSRLTVL.

V and J are TRBV11-3 and TRBJ2-2; 13 bases are shared with TRBD2. Per germline, CDR1 SGHNT and CDR2 YENEEA. This CDR3 has 17 amino acids. V lost 0 bases to trimming and J lost 4 bases; unmatched junction nucleotides: 2. The CDR3 DNA reads as TGTGCCAGCAGCTTAGAATGGACTAGCGGGGGCACCGGGGAGCTGTTTTTT. Translation: CASSLEWTSGGTGELFF.

The CDR3 sequence: CASRLAQAKNIQYF. For the CDR3, the DNA is TGTGCAAGTCGCTTAGCGCAGGCCAAAAACATTCAGTACTTC. The chain has TRBV12-2 and TRBJ2-4; TRBD1, the table's D call, lacks a check against the DNA. TRBV12-2 is recorded as a pseudogene. This CDR3 has 14 residues.

The chain is built from TRBV5-1 and TRBJ2-1; 7 bases line up with TRBD1. The CDR3 is 15 amino acids. The V gene end was trimmed by 0 bases and the J gene end by 4 bases; junction bases not matched to a gene: 4. Germline V gene sequence: CDR1 SGHRS, CDR2 YFSETQ. Here the CDR3 DNA reads TGCGCCAGCAGCTTGGTCGGACAGGCATACAATGAGCAGTTCTTC. Translation: CASSLVGQAYNEQFF.

The CDR3 coding sequence is TGTGCCAGCATTTCAGGAAGGAACACTGAAGCTTTCTTT. It yields the protein CASISGRNTEAFF. This chain uses TRBV6-1 with TRBJ1-1, with D unresolved. The CDR3 sequence is 13 residues long. Germline CDR1 is MNHNS and CDR2 is SASEGT. Trimming stripped 7 bases from V and 1 base from J, with 10 bases between.

The chain carries TRBV5-1 and TRBJ2-7, with 7 bases that match TRBD2. From germline, CDR1 is SGHRS and CDR2 YFSETQ. With 4 bases clipped from V and 6 bases from J, the junction kept 13 bases outside the gene matches. CDR3 length: 15 residues. CDR3 protein: CASSVSSGPSLEQYF. Here the CDR3 DNA reads TGCGCCAGCAGCGTTAGTAGCGGGCCATCTCTCGAGCAGTACTTC.